The 18 T cell receptor beta chains below come from one sample, sequenced in a study of T cells in Graves' hyperthyroidism and ophthalmopathy. What was amplified from RNA transcripts were TCR beta CDR3 regions. Initially, a first-round RT-PCR of the TCR CDR3 employed the HTBI primer set. Each CDR3 protein gets one entry after TCRdb re-called the multiplex PCR reads with MiXCR. The data show more than 550,000 distinct CDR3 sequences, roughly 45% seen once. Sequencing was performed on peripheral blood or thyroid tissue (not recorded which). Source of these receptors: an adult man with Graves' disease, either hyperthyroidism or ophthalmopathy (not recorded which).

The rearrangement joins TRBV29-1 to TRBJ2-7, with TRBD2 matching 8 bases. This CDR3 is built from 12 residues. The J segment lost 3 bases and the V segment lost 3 bases, leaving 1 base of the junction unmatched. In germline, CDR1 is SQVTM, CDR2 ANQGSEA. CDR3: CSVDSGSYEQYF. Written as DNA, the CDR3 is TGCAGCGTTGACAGCGGGAGCTACGAGCAGTACTTC.

This clonotype occurred a few times. V gene TRBV12-3 or TRBV12-4 combines with J gene TRBJ1-4; D remains unclear. This CDR3 spans 12 amino acids. CDR3: CAMWRFGEKLFF. CDR3 coding DNA: TGTGCAATGTGGCGTTTTGGAGAAAAACTGTTTTTT.

This clonotype was found a few times. The CDR3 coding sequence is TGTGCCAGCAGCCGCCCGACAGCGGGATTCTTCTACGAGCAGTACTTC. Its protein product is CASSRPTAGFFYEQYF. This sequence joins TRBV7-2 and TRBJ2-7; 7 bases align to TRBD2. Trimming at V came to 5 bases and at J to 3 bases, leaving 13 bases not matched to a gene. The CDR3 sequence is 16 residues long. Germline-derived CDR1 and CDR2 are SGHTA and FQGNSA. Full variable domain (missing parts from reference TRBV7-2 and TRBJ2-7): GAGVSQSPSNKVTEKGKDVELRCDPISGHTALYWYRQSLGQGLEFLIYFQGNSAPDKSGLPSDRFSAERTGGSVSTLTIQRTQQEDSAVYLCASSRPTAGFFYEQYFGPGTRLTVT.

The V call is TRBV29-1, the J call TRBJ1-2, with 7 bases matching TRBD1. The V gene end was trimmed by 6 bases and the J gene end by 1 base; junction bases not matched to a gene: 8. The V gene's germline CDR1 is SQVTM and CDR2 ANQGSEA. This CDR3 contains 14 residues. The DNA for the CDR3 is TGCAGCGTAGGAGGGAGGGACAGTAACTATGGCTACACCTTC. Amino acid sequence: CSVGGRDSNYGYTF.

This chain links TRBV11-2 with TRBJ1-4; 8 positions agree with TRBD1. Losses at the gene ends were 9 bases for V and 8 bases for J; bases not matched to a gene: 8. The CDR3 has 13 residues. In germline, CDR1 is SGHAT, CDR2 FQNNGV. The CDR3 DNA reads as TGTGCCAGTAGCGGATGGGACAGGGAAAAACTGTTTTTT. Translated: CASSGWDREKLFF.

This clonotype turned up a few times. V and J are TRBV7-3 and TRBJ1-1; D not resolved. Trimming pared 3 bases from V and 6 bases from J, leaving 11 bases between. Germline V CDR1 and CDR2: SGHTA, FQGTGA. The CDR3 is 13 amino acids. The CDR3 sequence is CASSLVGVAEAFF. CDR3 in DNA: TGTGCCAGCAGCTTGGTTGGGGTGGCTGAAGCTTTCTTT.

V is TRBV19 and J is TRBJ1-5, with D tentatively TRBD1 (5 bases). This CDR3 spans 16 amino acids. Germline V CDR1 and CDR2: LNHDA, SQIVND (reference sequence). V dropped 0 bases and J dropped 3 bases, with 12 bases sitting between them. The DNA for the CDR3 is TGTGCCAGTAGTATAGATCTGGCAGGGCTCAATCAGCCCCAGCATTTT. This translates into CASSIDLAGLNQPQHF.

In its sample, this clonotype was seen many times. This chain links TRBV7-9 with TRBJ1-1; the D is unclear. This CDR3 contains 13 residues. CDR1 SEHNR and CDR2 FQNEAQ come from the germline V gene (reference sequence). The ends were cut back, 2 bases at V and 1 base at J, with 5 bases in the middle. The CDR3 DNA reads TGTGCCAGCAGCTTAATCCGGAACACTGAAGCTTTCTTT. Translation: CASSLIRNTEAFF.

The chain uses TRBV24-1 and TRBJ1-2; D is undetermined. Germline-derived CDR1 and CDR2 are KGHDR and SFDVKD. Trimming left V 4 bases short and J 7 bases short, with 12 bases between. The CDR3 covers 13 residues. DNA of the CDR3: TGTGCCACCAGTGACGCCAGACCGGTTGGCTACACCTTC. Translated, it gives CATSDARPVGYTF.

V usage is TRBV9 and J usage is TRBJ2-6, with D perhaps assigned TRBD1 or TRBD2 (5 bases each). Germline assignment: CDR1 SGDLS and CDR2 YYNGEE. The V end was cut by 4 bases, the J end by 0 bases, with 29 bases between. The CDR3 loop spans 22 amino acids. CDR3 bases: TGTGCCAGCAGCCTTGGGACGGGATGGGTTAATAAGGTCATCTCTGGGGCCAACGTCCTGACTTTC. Protein: CASSLGTGWVNKVISGANVLTF.

V usage is TRBV6-1 and J usage is TRBJ1-6; 9 nucleotides align to TRBD1. CDR3 length equals 13 residues. Germline lookup yields CDR1 MNHNS and CDR2 SASEGT. This CDR3 reads CARMGQGGSPLHF. CDR3 DNA sequence: TGTGCTAGGATGGGACAGGGAGGTTCACCCCTCCACTTT.

This clonotype was counted at least ten times. V and J are TRBV24-1 and TRBJ1-2; D gene uncertain. Germline V gives CDR1 KGHDR, CDR2 SFDVKD. This CDR3 has 14 amino acids. Trimming took off 2 bases at V and 2 bases at J, with 8 bases between the two ends. In nucleotides, the CDR3 is TGTGCCACCAGTGATTCGACCATAAACTATGGCTACACCTTC. Translated: CATSDSTINYGYTF.

This clonotype was seen a few times. The chain has TRBV7-2 and TRBJ1-4, with D possibly being TRBD1 (6 bases). Germline V gene lookup returns CDR1 SGHTA and CDR2 FQGNSA. The CDR3 is made up of 14 amino acids. V lost 5 bases, J lost 8 bases, and 15 bases lay in between. CDR3 in DNA: TGTGCCAGCAGCCACGACAGGAGAGGCGAAAAACTGTTTTTT. It encodes CASSHDRRGEKLFF.

Turning to this clonotype: Being one base from a much bigger clone, this may be a read error. V is TRBV6-5 and J is TRBJ2-2; 7 bases match TRBD2. Germline values: CDR1 MNHEY, CDR2 SVGAGI. Losses at the gene ends were 6 bases for V and 7 bases for J; bases not matched to a gene: 8. The CDR3 is made up of 14 amino acids. CDR3 sequence: CASSPDVAGGELFF. CDR3 in DNA: TGTGCCAGCAGCCCCGATGTAGCGGGCGGGGAGCTGTTTTTT.

The table lists this clonotype with a few counts. V and J are TRBV19 and TRBJ1-1; D uncertain. V was clipped by 7 bases and J by 1 base, with 16 bases between them. Germline V lookup: CDR1 LNHDA, CDR2 SQIVND (reference sequence). The CDR3 loop spans 15 amino acids. This CDR3 reads CASTVGGLQNTEAFF. For the CDR3, the DNA is TGTGCCAGTACGGTCGGCGGACTCCAGAACACTGAAGCTTTCTTT.

This chain links TRBV6-5 with TRBJ1-3; D ambiguous. The CDR3 has 15 residues. Per germline, CDR1 MNHEY and CDR2 SVGAGI. Trimming removed 0 bases from V and 0 bases from J, with 6 bases in between. DNA for the CDR3: TGTGCCAGCAGTTACTCCGACAACTCTGGAAACACCATATATTTT. As protein: CASSYSDNSGNTIYF.

The CDR3 loop is CASSLYGSGGTEAFF. In nucleotides, the CDR3 is TGTGCCAGCAGTTTATATGGTTCAGGAGGGACTGAAGCTTTCTTT. The chain combines TRBV27 with TRBJ1-1, with D unresolved. There are 15 residues in the CDR3. V lost 1 base, J lost 5 bases, and 14 bases lay in between. Germline V gives CDR1 MNHEY, CDR2 SMNVEV (reference sequence).

The chain has TRBV20-1 and TRBJ2-7, with no clear D. This CDR3 spans 13 amino acids. Per germline, CDR1 DFQATT and CDR2 SNEGSKA (reference sequence). V was shortened by 1 base and J by 6 bases, with 13 bases between the two germline ends. The CDR3: CSARGTETLEQYF. The CDR3 DNA follows: TGCAGTGCTAGAGGGACCGAAACACTCGAGCAGTACTTC.